Following are 8 T cell receptor beta chains from one sample sequenced in a study of blood T cell repertoires in COVID-19. Clones were sequenced by immunoSEQ multiplex PCR, and TCRdb holds only the in-frame ones, with some missing. The sample has 50,000 to 75,000 clones, about 94% seen once; the top ten hold less than 3.5%. Sample: peripheral blood. These receptor sequences come from a man aged 70-80 years with active COVID-19.

A single count supports this clone. The rearrangement links TRBV6-5 to TRBJ1-6; maybe TRBD1 (5 bases). Germline CDR1 MNHEY, CDR2 SVGAGI. V gave up 2 bases and J gave up 10 bases, with 12 bases separating them. The CDR3 loop spans 14 amino acids. Here the CDR3 DNA reads TGTGCCAGCAGTTACGGTCAGGGTGGATCACCCCTCCACTTT. Amino acids: CASSYGQGGSPLHF.

The chain combines TRBV6-5 with TRBJ2-7, with D unclear. V lost 6 bases and J 2 bases, leaving 14 bases between the germline ends. CDR1 is MNHEY, CDR2 SVGAGI, per germline. CDR3 length equals 14 residues. This CDR3 is CASSAKFDTYEQYF. CDR3 DNA: TGTGCCAGCAGCGCTAAATTCGATACCTACGAGCAGTACTTC.

V and J are TRBV6-5 and TRBJ2-6, with TRBD1 identical over 7 bases. V lost 6 bases, J lost 0 bases, and 2 bases stayed unmatched. Germline CDR1 and CDR2: MNHEY and SVGAGI. The CDR3 has 15 residues. The CDR3 spells CASRDRHSGANVLTF. The DNA of the CDR3 is TGTGCCAGCAGGGACAGGCACTCTGGGGCCAACGTCCTGACTTTC.

The chain couples TRBV9 to TRBJ2-2, with D possibly matching TRBD2 (6 bases). Trimming took off 2 bases at V and 4 bases at J, with 9 bases between the two ends. Germline lookup yields CDR1 SGDLS and CDR2 YYNGEE. The CDR3 runs to 14 residues. CDR3 protein: CASSVGGSTGELFF. The CDR3 region has the DNA TGTGCCAGCAGCGTTGGAGGGAGCACCGGGGAGCTGTTTTTT.

The CDR3 sequence is CASSRPGQGADTQYF. CDR3 DNA sequence: TGTGCCAGCTCACGACCGGGACAGGGCGCAGATACGCAGTATTTT. The chain carries TRBV18 and TRBJ2-3; TRBD1 agrees at 9 bases. Germline values: CDR1 KGHSH, CDR2 LQKENI. V was pared by 4 bases and J by 4 bases, with 6 bases of the junction left unmatched. The CDR3 consists of 15 residues. Full variable domain (outside the CDR3, taken from reference TRBV18 and TRBJ2-3): NAGVMQNPRHLVRRRGQEARLRCSPMKGHSHVYWYRQLPEEGLKFMVYLQKENIIDESGMPKERFSAEFPKEGPSILRIQQVVRGDSAAYFCASSRPGQGADTQYFGPGTRLTVL.

The chain recombines TRBV6-5 with TRBJ2-2; D is ambiguous. Deletions cut 2 bases from V and 4 bases from J, with 8 bases between. The V gene's germline CDR1 is MNHEY and CDR2 SVGAGI. This CDR3 spans 14 amino acids. CDR3: CASSYQRVTGELFF. The CDR3 nucleotides read TGTGCCAGCAGTTACCAACGGGTCACCGGGGAGCTGTTTTTT.

The V gene is TRBV5-8, the J gene TRBJ2-5; possibly TRBD2 for D (6 bases). CDR1 SGHTS and CDR2 YDEGEE come from the germline V gene. V lost 0 bases and J 2 bases, leaving 8 bases between the germline ends. The CDR3 consists of 14 residues. The CDR3 region is CASSLVGGQETQYF. CDR3 DNA sequence: TGTGCCAGCAGCTTGGTAGGAGGGCAAGAGACCCAGTACTTC.

The rearrangement links TRBV5-8 to TRBJ2-1; a weak D match, TRBD1 (6 bases). The V gene lost 2 bases and the J gene lost 10 bases, with 22 bases spanning the gap. Germline CDR1 is SGHTS and CDR2 is YDEGEE. This CDR3 has 16 amino acids. CDR3 sequence: CASSFPGAPELREQFF. The CDR3 DNA sequence: TGTGCCAGCAGCTTCCCAGGGGCGCCTGAGTTGAGGGAGCAGTTCTTC. Complete variable domain (other parts from reference TRBV5-8 and TRBJ2-1): EAGVTQSPTHLIKTRGQQATLRCSPISGHTSVYWYQQALGLGLQFLLWYDEGEERNRGNFPPRFSGRQFPNYSSELNVNALELEDSALYLCASSFPGAPELREQFFGPGTRLTVL.